This T cell receptor (beta chain) was recorded in a study of blood T cell repertoires in COVID-19. Repertoires were generated with immunoSEQ multiplex PCR, while TCRdb's copy carries only in-frame clones and drops some. The sample carries around 67,000 clones, over 70% recorded once. The CDR3 sequence is 14 residues long. Germline V lookup: CDR1 SEHNR, CDR2 FQNEAQ (reference sequence). The V and J ends lost 5 bases and 3 bases, in that order; junction bases with no gene match: 4. The clonotype was recovered from a man aged 50 or older with active COVID-19. The genes are TRBV7-9 and TRBJ2-3; 8 nucleotides align to TRBD1. Specimen: peripheral blood. Written as DNA, the CDR3 is TGTGCCAGCAGCACAGGACAGGGAACAGATACGCAGTATTTT. Its protein is CASSTGQGTDTQYF.